This T cell receptor beta chain was captured by sequencing in a study of blood T cells in healthy people across ages. Through a sample-barcoded 5' primer and a J-beta primer mix, a second PCR was run for roughly 7 to 12 cycles. A single record per CDR3 protein comes from TCRdb applying MiXCR to the 5' RACE reads. The sample lists about 1.6 million distinct CDR3 sequences, about 35% occurring once. The germline V and J ends were trimmed by 4 bases and 4 bases, with 14 bases remaining between them. Germline values: CDR1 ENHRY, CDR2 SYGVKD. CDR3 length: 14 residues. The specimen sequenced was blood. The source of this sequence is a woman aged 25 to 39 in good health. The chain joins TRBV10-3 to TRBJ2-7; no clear D gene. CDR3 protein: CAISVSTDGYEQYF. CDR3 DNA: TGTGCCATCAGTGTATCGACGGACGGTTACGAGCAGTACTTC.